This T cell receptor beta chain originates from a study of blood T cells in healthy people across ages. The germline V gene encodes CDR1 SQVTM and CDR2 ANQGSEA. The CDR3 has 17 residues. The ends lost 7 bases at V and 3 bases at J; junction bases unmatched: 16. Alongside a J-beta primer mix, a sample-barcoded 5' primer served in a second PCR lasting roughly 7 to 11 cycles. From the 5' RACE reads, TCRdb called clonotypes with MiXCR, one entry per CDR3 protein. The sample includes about 830,000 distinct CDR3 sequences, 55% to 65% of them seen just once. Worth noting for this clonotype: Its cognate antigen is unknown.

Study outcomes and limitations: Diversity estimated from one million T cells was considered an underestimate. The unsorted PBMCs prevented any conclusive comparison of naive versus antigen-experienced cells. The CMV status of each donor remained undetermined, and this could have confounded shifts in expanded clonotypes.

J is TRBJ2-1 and V is TRBV29-1, with 9 bases lining up with TRBD1. The sequence was obtained from a man aged 25 to 40 in good health. Sequencing used blood. DNA for the CDR3: TGCAGCGCTGGGGGACTACAGGGGGCGAATATCTACAATGAGCAGTTCTTC. Its protein product is CSAGGLQGANIYNEQFF.